This TCR beta chain is drawn from a study of siplizumab effects on memory and regulatory T cells. Study outcomes and limitations: Whether proliferating Tregs in siplizumab cultures suppress was not functionally confirmed. Naive T cells, seemingly more diverse than memory cells, seemed major alloresponse contributors.

The CDR3 runs 15 residues. TCR templates numbering some 10^5 were assayed per sample. The assay was immunoSEQ multiplex PCR, and TCRdb's table has in-frame clones only and misses some. Seen here are 50,000 to 60,000 clones, roughly 84% observed once, and the top ten hold 0.35%. As concerns this clone: Its antigen is not identified.

This sequence originates from a human donor in good health. Sequenced input: naive CD8+ T cells sorted from blood. This chain connects TRBV12-2 to TRBJ1-2; the listed D gene, TRBD1, was not tested against the DNA. TRBV12-2 is termed a pseudogene. The DNA of the CDR3 is TGTGCAAGTCGCTTAGCCACGGGACAGAACTATGGCTACACCTTC. This encodes CASRLATGQNYGYTF.